One and the same sample provided the 25 T cell receptor beta chains below, sequenced in a study of blood T cells in healthy people across ages. For the second PCR, which ran for roughly 6 to 11 cycles, a sample-barcoded 5' primer and a J-beta primer mix were used. From the 5' RACE reads, TCRdb called clonotypes with MiXCR, one entry per CDR3 protein. The sample carries hundreds of thousands of distinct CDR3 sequences, under 25% recorded once. Sequences were obtained from blood. These receptors came from a man between 65 and 85 years old in good health.

The chain joins TRBV7-9 to TRBJ1-4; perhaps TRBD1 as D (6 bases). Germline loops: CDR1 SEHNR, CDR2 FQNEAQ (reference sequence). V lost 4 bases to trimming and J lost 8 bases, with 17 bases between them. The CDR3 extends over 15 amino acids. The CDR3 spells CASSSDGGRREKLFF. Written as DNA, the CDR3 is TGTGCCAGCAGCTCAGACGGGGGGCGGAGAGAAAAACTGTTTTTT.

This clonotype showed up just a few times. The rearrangement joins TRBV5-1 to TRBJ1-6, with 7 positions matching TRBD1. CDR1 is SGHRS, CDR2 YFSETQ, per germline. The CDR3 length is 16 residues. V lost 4 bases and J lost 0; bases outside the gene matches: 4. The DNA of the CDR3 is TGCGCCAGCAGCACGGGACAGAGCTCCTATAATTCACCCCTCCACTTT. As protein: CASSTGQSSYNSPLHF.

This clonotype has just a few counts. This chain links TRBV5-1 with TRBJ2-3; TRBD2 matches at 11 bases. The trim removed 4 bases at V and 4 bases at J, leaving 8 bases unmatched. CDR1 SGHRS and CDR2 YFSETQ come from the germline V gene. CDR3 length equals 16 residues. CDR3 sequence: CASSPRLAGLPDTQYF. The CDR3 DNA is TGCGCCAGCAGCCCCCGACTAGCGGGGCTTCCAGATACGCAGTATTTT.

The V and J genes are TRBV3-1 and TRBJ1-3, with TRBD1 as a possible D gene (6 bases). V was cut by 3 bases and J by 2 bases, with 14 bases left in between. Germline loops: CDR1 LGHDT, CDR2 YNNKEL (reference sequence). The CDR3 has 16 residues. Here the CDR3 DNA reads TGTGCCAGCAGCCACGGACGACAGGTTGCTGGAAACACCATATATTTT. Its protein is CASSHGRQVAGNTIYF.

This clonotype was seen a handful of times. J is TRBJ1-5 and V is TRBV12-3 or TRBV12-4, with unresolved D. The V and J ends lost 1 base and 4 bases respectively, with 5 bases between them. The CDR3 is 13 amino acids. CDR3 in DNA: TGTGCCAGCAGTTTAGTCTTAAATCAGCCCCAGCATTTT. It encodes CASSLVLNQPQHF.

The rearrangement links TRBV18 to TRBJ1-2; D gene ambiguous. This CDR3 contains 14 residues. The V end lost 1 base, the J end lost 2 bases, and 8 bases lay between the germline ends. The germline V gene encodes CDR1 KGHSH and CDR2 LQKENI. CDR3: CASSPREFNYGYTF. In nucleotides, the CDR3 is TGTGCCAGCTCACCACGCGAATTCAACTATGGCTACACCTTC.

To note about this clonotype: Since the CDR3 does not end with the conserved phenylalanine or tryptophan, this likely comes from a read error. The V gene is TRBV4-2, the J gene TRBJ1-2; possibly TRBD1 for D (5 bases). V shed 1 base and J shed 5 bases, with 8 bases lying between them. This CDR3 is built from 13 residues. CDR1 is LGHNA, CDR2 YNFKEQ, per germline. CDR3 protein: CASSQGDGYGYTL. The CDR3 DNA sequence: TGTGCCAGCAGCCAAGGGGACGGGTATGGCTACACCCTC.

In this sample, this clonotype turned up a few times. The chain employs TRBV6-1 and TRBJ2-5, with no clear D. The assigned J gene may be wrong: the sequence end matches TRBJ2-7 better. Looked up from germline, CDR1 is MNHNS and CDR2 is SASEGT. There are 12 residues in the CDR3. The CDR3: CASSGRNYEQYF. In DNA form, the CDR3 reads TGTGCCAGCAGCGGCAGAAACTACGAGCAGTACTTC.

The chain employs TRBV10-3 and TRBJ2-6; D not resolved. Germline V gene sequence: CDR1 ENHRY, CDR2 SYGVKD. V was pared by 8 bases and J by 2 bases, with 4 bases between. The CDR3 is 12 residues long. This CDR3 is CAIDTGANVLTF. As DNA, the CDR3 is TGTGCCATCGACACTGGGGCCAACGTCCTGACTTTC.

The chain links TRBV6-1 to TRBJ2-1, with 11 positions matching TRBD2. The ends lost 6 bases at V and 4 bases at J; junction bases unmatched: 8. Germline values: CDR1 MNHNS, CDR2 SASEGT. The CDR3 consists of 16 residues. CDR3 region: CASSNLRTSGYNEQFF. CDR3 DNA sequence: TGTGCCAGCAGCAACCTTAGGACTAGCGGGTACAATGAGCAGTTCTTC.

This clonotype was observed a handful of times. The chain carries TRBV6-1 and TRBJ2-5; 8 nucleotides align to TRBD1. The germline CDR1 and CDR2 sequences are MNHNS and SASEGT. The CDR3 covers 14 residues. The junction had 8 bases not matched to a gene; V was cut back by 6 bases and J by 5 bases. CDR3 DNA sequence: TGTGCCAGCAGGTCAGGGGGCCCGGCCGAGACCCAGTACTTC. Amino acid sequence: CASRSGGPAETQYF.

This sequence joins TRBV7-2 and TRBJ1-1; D unclear. The germline V gene encodes CDR1 SGHTA and CDR2 FQGNSA. V lost 5 bases to trimming and J lost 5 bases, with 15 bases between them. This CDR3 has 14 residues. The CDR3 DNA reads TGTGCCAGCAGCAACAGCGACTCGAGGACTGAAGCTTTCTTT. Protein: CASSNSDSRTEAFF.

V and J are TRBV20-1 and TRBJ1-4; no clear D gene. Per germline, CDR1 DFQATT and CDR2 SNEGSKA (reference sequence). CDR3 length: 12 residues. The V and J ends lost 0 bases and 7 bases respectively, with 6 bases between them. As DNA, the CDR3 is TGCAGTGCTAGAGATCTCGGTGAAAAACTGTTTTTT. Residues: CSARDLGEKLFF.

This clonotype occurred a few times. A junction end diverges from the germline sequence, so it may reflect a read error. The rearrangement joins TRBV7-2 to TRBJ2-5; a possible D gene is TRBD2 (6 bases). The DNA end lines up better with TRBJ2-1; the J call may be wrong. CDR3 length equals 18 residues. Germline V gene data show CDR1 as SGHTA and CDR2 as FQGNSA. The CDR3 loop reads CASSLGGFWEAQENGQFF. CDR3 sequence (DNA): TGTGCCAGCAGCTTAGGGGGATTCTGGGAGGCTCAGGAGAATGGGCAGTTCTTC.

This chain connects TRBV25-1 to TRBJ2-7; TRBD2 matches at 9 bases. The CDR3 contains 15 residues. V gave up 6 bases and J gave up 2 bases; unmatched junction bases: 8. Looked up from germline, CDR1 is MGHDK and CDR2 is SYGVNS. CDR3 amino acids: CASRESGRQTYEQYF. CDR3 nucleotides: TGTGCCAGCAGGGAGAGCGGGAGGCAAACCTACGAGCAGTACTTC.

The J gene is TRBJ2-1, the V gene TRBV24-1, with D perhaps TRBD1 (5 bases). Germline assignment: CDR1 KGHDR and CDR2 SFDVKD. This CDR3 comprises 13 residues. V shed 5 bases and J shed 10 bases, with 14 bases lying between them. This CDR3 reads CATSARRVGEQFF. As DNA, the CDR3 is TGTGCCACCAGTGCCCGCAGGGTAGGGGAGCAGTTCTTC.

The sample holds many counts of this clonotype. The chain carries TRBV10-3 and TRBJ2-6; the match to TRBD2 covers 8 bases. V lost 8 bases, J lost 10 bases, and 10 bases stayed unmatched. Germline V gene lookup returns CDR1 ENHRY and CDR2 SYGVKD. This CDR3 has 14 amino acids. The CDR3 spells CAIRLAGPGNVLTF. The CDR3 DNA is TGTGCCATCCGGCTAGCGGGTCCAGGTAACGTCCTGACTTTC.

This clonotype has a count of ten or more. The chain links TRBV29-1 to TRBJ2-5; D gene ambiguous. Looked up from germline, CDR1 is SQVTM and CDR2 is ANQGSEA. The CDR3 spans 11 residues. Between the trimmed V and J ends, which lost 2 bases and 5 bases, there was a span of 6 bases. As DNA, the CDR3 is TGCAGCGTTGAAAGGGTGGAGACCCAGTACTTC. Protein sequence: CSVERVETQYF.

V is TRBV7-6 and J is TRBJ2-1; TRBD2 matches 9 bases. The CDR3 is made up of 17 amino acids. Per germline, CDR1 SGHVS and CDR2 FNYEAQ. J was trimmed by 7 bases and V by 4 bases; bases with no gene match: 14. The CDR3 sequence: CASSSPSLAGTRNEQFF. The DNA of the CDR3 is TGTGCCAGCAGCTCTCCGTCGCTAGCGGGGACGAGAAATGAGCAGTTCTTC.

The CDR3 sequence: CSVSGVLDNEQFF. The DNA of the CDR3 is TGCAGCGTTTCTGGTGTGTTGGACAATGAGCAGTTCTTC. The rearrangement uses TRBV29-1 and TRBJ2-1; D remains ambiguous. Germline CDR1 is SQVTM and CDR2 is ANQGSEA. The CDR3 spans 13 residues. V lost 5 bases and J 5 bases, leaving 13 bases between the germline ends.

There are many counts of this clonotype. V gene TRBV7-9 combines with J gene TRBJ2-5; D is uncertain. The CDR3 is made up of 11 amino acids. Germline CDR1 SEHNR, CDR2 FQNEAQ (reference sequence). Deletions cut 4 bases from V and 4 bases from J, with 4 bases between. The CDR3 loop is CASSYVETQYF. CDR3 bases: TGTGCCAGCAGCTACGTAGAGACCCAGTACTTC.

This clonotype turned up a few times. V is TRBV4-1 and J is TRBJ1-1, with TRBD1 matching 7 bases. Germline trimming cut 4 bases from V and 5 bases from J; bases unmatched to any gene: 13. The CDR3 has 16 amino acids. The germline V gene encodes CDR1 MGHRA and CDR2 YSYEKL. This CDR3 reads CASSPYADRVRTEAFF. CDR3 nucleotide sequence: TGCGCCAGCAGCCCCTACGCCGACAGGGTGAGAACTGAAGCTTTCTTT.

This clonotype was detected only a few times. The rearrangement uses TRBV29-1 and TRBJ2-5; D is undetermined. The end of the DNA aligns better with TRBJ2-1, so the J call may be wrong. Per the germline V gene, CDR1 is SQVTM and CDR2 is ANQGSEA. This CDR3 comprises 11 residues. CDR3 sequence: CSVDYGDEQFF. The CDR3 DNA sequence: TGCAGCGTTGATTATGGTGATGAGCAGTTCTTC.

This clonotype occurred a few times. The gene calls are TRBV2 and TRBJ1-5; D is possibly TRBD1 (6 bases). The germline V gene has CDR1 SNHLY and CDR2 FYNNEI. Trimming left V 5 bases short and J 3 bases short, with 14 bases between. This CDR3 has 15 residues. CDR3 coding DNA: TGTGCCAGCAGTAGAAGCCAGGGGCCCAATCAGCCCCAGCATTTT. Protein: CASSRSQGPNQPQHF.

This clonotype was counted a few times. The chain uses TRBV20-1 and TRBJ2-2; TRBD2 might be the D (6 bases). Germline V lookup: CDR1 DFQATT, CDR2 SNEGSKA (reference sequence). This CDR3 has 12 residues. Trimming left V 7 bases short and J 1 base short, with 7 bases between. DNA of the CDR3: TGCAGTGGCGGGGAGAACACCGGGGAGCTGTTTTTT. It yields the protein CSGGENTGELFF.